This TCR beta chain was documented in a study of blood T cell repertoires in COVID-19. Across the whole study: The origin of the acute and convalescent COVID-19 samples was the United States, Italy and Spain.

As originally analysed: By means of reference gene primer amplification, nucleated cell counts were estimated. Profiled with immunoSEQ multiplex PCR; TCRdb holds only in-frame clones, not every one. The V and J calls and the clone size are those of that table, but D and trimming were determined from the DNA. Of 210,000 or so clones in the sample, more than 70% are singletons; the top ten hold roughly 4.5%. Participant-given clinical history determined each cohort assignment. The germline V and J ends were trimmed by 2 bases and 10 bases, with 11 bases remaining between them. The CDR3 is 11 residues long. Per germline, CDR1 DFQATT and CDR2 SNEGSKA (reference sequence).

The receptor comes from a young man with acute COVID-19. The chain recombines TRBV20-1 with TRBJ1-1, with D tentatively TRBD1 (5 bases). Sequenced material: PBMCs or T cells enriched from blood (not recorded which). DNA for the CDR3: TGCAGTGCTAGAAGGGACTCGGTAGCTTTCTTT. Translating gives CSARRDSVAFF.